The following is a T cell receptor (beta chain) sequence with its context. CDR1 is SNHLY, CDR2 FYNNEI, per germline. The V end lost 2 bases, the J end lost 0 bases, and 10 bases lay between the germline ends. CDR3 length equals 15 residues. The repertoire was sequenced with immunoSEQ multiplex PCR; TCRdb's copy has only in-frame clones and lacks some. The table has over 100,000 clones, approximately 89% seen once. The data are from a study of blood T cell repertoires in COVID-19. The material sequenced was peripheral blood. The clonotype comes from a woman between 65 and 79 years old with COVID-19, enrolled during active disease. This chain uses TRBV2 with TRBJ1-2, with D hard to call. CDR3 nucleotides: TGTGCCAGCAGTGAATATGCCAACACTAACTATGGCTACACCTTC. Its protein is CASSEYANTNYGYTF.